This TCR beta chain was sequenced for a study of identical twins. Trimming at V came to 4 bases and at J to 2 bases, leaving 9 bases not matched to a gene. CDR1 is SGHRS, CDR2 YFSETQ, per germline. The CDR3 has 15 amino acids. A universal primer site was added by template switching, and unique molecular identifiers were carried by the cDNA. In TCRdb, the 5' RACE reads were re-called with MiXCR into one record per CDR3 protein. Found here are approximately 500,000 distinct CDR3 sequences, roughly a quarter of them singletons; the top ten hold roughly 3%. There are a few counts of this clonotype. The sample was also reused in another study, on T cells expressing NK-cell markers. This second study says: One of the eight sequenced donors was seronegative, whereas the other seven were HCMV-seropositive.

The gene calls are TRBV5-1 and TRBJ2-7; 7 bases fit TRBD1. Sequenced material: CD4+ T cells sorted from blood. The clonotype comes from a young woman in good health. CDR3 in amino acids: CASSEGQKKTYEQYF. The CDR3 bases are TGCGCCAGCAGCGAGGGACAGAAAAAAACCTACGAGCAGTACTTC.